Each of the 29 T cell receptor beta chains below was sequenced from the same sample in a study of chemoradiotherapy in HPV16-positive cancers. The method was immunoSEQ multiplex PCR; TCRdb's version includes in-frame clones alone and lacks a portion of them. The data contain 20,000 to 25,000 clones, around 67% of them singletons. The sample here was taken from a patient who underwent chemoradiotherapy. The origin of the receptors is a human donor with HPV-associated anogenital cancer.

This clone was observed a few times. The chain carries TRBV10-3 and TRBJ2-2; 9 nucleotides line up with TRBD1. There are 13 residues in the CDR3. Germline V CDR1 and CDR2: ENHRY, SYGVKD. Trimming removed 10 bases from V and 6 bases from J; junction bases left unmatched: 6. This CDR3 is CATTQGAAGELFF. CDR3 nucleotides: TGTGCCACCACACAGGGGGCGGCCGGGGAGCTGTTTTTT.

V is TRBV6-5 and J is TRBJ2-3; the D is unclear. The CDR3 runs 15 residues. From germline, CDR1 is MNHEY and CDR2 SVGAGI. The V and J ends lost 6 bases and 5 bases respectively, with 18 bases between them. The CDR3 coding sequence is TGTGCCAGCAGATTCGACCCGGTGCGGCAAGATACGCAGTATTTT. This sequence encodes CASRFDPVRQDTQYF.

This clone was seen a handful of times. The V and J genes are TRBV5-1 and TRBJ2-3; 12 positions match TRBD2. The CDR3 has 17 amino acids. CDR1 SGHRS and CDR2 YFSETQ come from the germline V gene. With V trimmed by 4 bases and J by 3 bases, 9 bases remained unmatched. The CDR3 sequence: CASSRLAGGGRTDTQYF. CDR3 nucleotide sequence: TGCGCCAGCAGCCGGCTAGCGGGGGGGGGTAGGACAGATACGCAGTATTTT.

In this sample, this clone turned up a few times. CDR3 DNA sequence: TGCAGCGTAGGGGTCCTACGAGATGGCTACACCTTC. It translates to CSVGVLRDGYTF. The rearrangement uses TRBV29-1 and TRBJ1-2; D might be TRBD1 (5 bases). CDR1 SQVTM and CDR2 ANQGSEA come from the germline V gene. CDR3 size: 12 residues. Trimming stripped 6 bases from V and 6 bases from J, with 14 bases between.

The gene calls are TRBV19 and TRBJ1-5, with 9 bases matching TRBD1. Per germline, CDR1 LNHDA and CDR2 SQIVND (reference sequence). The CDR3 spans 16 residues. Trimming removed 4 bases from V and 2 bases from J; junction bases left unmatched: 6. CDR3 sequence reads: CASSRNRQGGNQPQHF. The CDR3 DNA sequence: TGTGCCAGTAGTAGAAACCGACAGGGGGGCAATCAGCCCCAGCATTTT.

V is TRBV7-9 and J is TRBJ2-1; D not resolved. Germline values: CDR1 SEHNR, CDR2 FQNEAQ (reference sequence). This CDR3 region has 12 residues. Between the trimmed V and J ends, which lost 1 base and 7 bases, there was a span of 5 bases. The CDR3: CASSLGRNEQFF. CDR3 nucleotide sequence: TGTGCCAGCAGCTTAGGTAGGAATGAGCAGTTCTTC.

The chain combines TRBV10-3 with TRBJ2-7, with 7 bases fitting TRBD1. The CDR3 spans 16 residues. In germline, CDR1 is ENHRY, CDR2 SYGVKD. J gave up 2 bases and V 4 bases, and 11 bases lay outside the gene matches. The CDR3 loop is CAISGSPGQSTYEQYF. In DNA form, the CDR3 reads TGTGCCATCAGTGGAAGCCCGGGACAGTCAACCTACGAGCAGTACTTC.

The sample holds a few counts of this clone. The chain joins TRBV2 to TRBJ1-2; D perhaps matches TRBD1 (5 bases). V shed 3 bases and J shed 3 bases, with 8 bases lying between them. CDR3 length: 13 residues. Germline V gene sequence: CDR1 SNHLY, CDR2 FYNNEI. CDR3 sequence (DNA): TGTGCCAGCAGTGAGGGCAGGGACTATGGCTACACCTTC. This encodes CASSEGRDYGYTF. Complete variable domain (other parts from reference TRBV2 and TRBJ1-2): EPEVTQTPSHQVTQMGQEVILRCVPISNHLYFYWYRQILGQKVEFLVSFYNNEISEKSEIFDDQFSVERPDGSNFTLKIRSTKLEDSAMYFCASSEGRDYGYTFGSGTRLTVV.

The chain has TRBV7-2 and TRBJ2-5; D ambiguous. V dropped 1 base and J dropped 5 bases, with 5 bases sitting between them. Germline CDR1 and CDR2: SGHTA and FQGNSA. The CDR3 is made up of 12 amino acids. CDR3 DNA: TGTGCCAGCAGCTTAGATTTGGAGACCCAGTACTTC. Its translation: CASSLDLETQYF. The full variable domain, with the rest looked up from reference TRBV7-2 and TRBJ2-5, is GAGVSQSPSNKVTEKGKDVELRCDPISGHTALYWYRQSLGQGLEFLIYFQGNSAPDKSGLPSDRFSAERTGGSVSTLTIQRTQQEDSAVYLCASSLDLETQYFGPGTRLLVL.

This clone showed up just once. CDR3 protein: CASRLGGDLYNEQFF. The DNA for the CDR3 is TGTGCCAGCAGACTGGGGGGAGACCTTTACAATGAGCAGTTCTTC. The chain has TRBV28 and TRBJ2-1, with a possible D match to TRBD2 (6 bases). In germline, CDR1 is MDHEN, CDR2 SYDVKM. The V gene lost 6 bases and the J gene lost 4 bases, with 16 bases spanning the gap. CDR3 length equals 15 residues.

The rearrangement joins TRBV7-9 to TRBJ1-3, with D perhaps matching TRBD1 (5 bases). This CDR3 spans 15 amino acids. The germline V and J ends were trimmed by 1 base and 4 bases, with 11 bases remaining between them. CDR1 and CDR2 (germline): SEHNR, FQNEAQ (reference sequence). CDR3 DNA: TGTGCCAGCAGCTTAGGGGGGGAGAGAGGAAACACCATATATTTT. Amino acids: CASSLGGERGNTIYF.

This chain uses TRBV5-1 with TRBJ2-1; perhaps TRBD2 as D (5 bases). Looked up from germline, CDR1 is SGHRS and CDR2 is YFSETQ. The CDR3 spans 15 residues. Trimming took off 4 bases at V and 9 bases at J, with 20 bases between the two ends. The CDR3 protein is CASSPSLAGLGEQFF. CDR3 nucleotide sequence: TGCGCCAGCAGCCCGAGCCTAGCAGGCCTCGGTGAGCAGTTCTTC.

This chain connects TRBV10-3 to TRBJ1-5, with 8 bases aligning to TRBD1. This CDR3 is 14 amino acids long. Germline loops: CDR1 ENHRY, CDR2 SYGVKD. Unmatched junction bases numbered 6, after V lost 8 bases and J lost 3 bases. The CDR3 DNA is TGTGCCATCGGCAGGGGGCCGGACAATCAGCCCCAGCATTTT. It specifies CAIGRGPDNQPQHF.

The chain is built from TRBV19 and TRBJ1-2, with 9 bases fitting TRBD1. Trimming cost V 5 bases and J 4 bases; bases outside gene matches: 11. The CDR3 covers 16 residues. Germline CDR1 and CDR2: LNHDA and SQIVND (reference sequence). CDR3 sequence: CASSATGTGTTYGYTF. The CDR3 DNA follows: TGTGCCAGTAGTGCAACCGGGACAGGGACCACCTATGGCTACACCTTC.

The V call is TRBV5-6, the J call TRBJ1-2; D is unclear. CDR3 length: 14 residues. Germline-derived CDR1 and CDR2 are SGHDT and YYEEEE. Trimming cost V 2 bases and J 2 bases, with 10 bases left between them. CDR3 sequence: CASSFRAVNYGYTF. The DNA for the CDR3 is TGTGCCAGCAGCTTTCGGGCCGTCAACTATGGCTACACCTTC.

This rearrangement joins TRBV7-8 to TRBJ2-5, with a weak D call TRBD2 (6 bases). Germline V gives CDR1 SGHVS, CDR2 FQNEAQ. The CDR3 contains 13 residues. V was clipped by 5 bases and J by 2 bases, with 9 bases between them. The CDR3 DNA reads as TGTGCCAGCAGCCGGGGACTTCAAGAGACCCAGTACTTC. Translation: CASSRGLQETQYF.

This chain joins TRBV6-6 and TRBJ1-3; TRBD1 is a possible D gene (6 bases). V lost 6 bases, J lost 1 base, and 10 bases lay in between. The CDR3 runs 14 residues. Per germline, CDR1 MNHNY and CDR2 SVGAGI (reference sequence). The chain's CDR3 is CASSPQGSGNTIYF. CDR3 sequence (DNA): TGTGCCAGCAGCCCACAGGGATCTGGAAACACCATATATTTT.

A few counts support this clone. The CDR3 here is CASIRTNTEAFF. In nucleotides, the CDR3 is TGTGCCAGTATCCGCACGAACACTGAAGCTTTCTTT. The chain carries TRBV19 and TRBJ1-1, with D unclear. The CDR3 has 12 residues. Trimming took 7 bases from V and 1 from J, leaving 7 bases between them. The germline CDR1 and CDR2 sequences are LNHDA and SQIVND (reference sequence).

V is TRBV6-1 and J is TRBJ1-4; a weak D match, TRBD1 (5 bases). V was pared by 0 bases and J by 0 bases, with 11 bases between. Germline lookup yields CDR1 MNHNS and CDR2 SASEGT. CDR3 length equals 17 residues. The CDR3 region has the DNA TGTGCCAGCAGTGAAGCCCCTGGGGGGGCAACTAATGAAAAACTGTTTTTT. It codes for CASSEAPGGATNEKLFF.

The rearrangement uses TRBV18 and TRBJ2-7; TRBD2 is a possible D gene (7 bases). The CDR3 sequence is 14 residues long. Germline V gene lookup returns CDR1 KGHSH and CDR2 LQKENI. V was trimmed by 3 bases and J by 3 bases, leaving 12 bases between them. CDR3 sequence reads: CASSPGGGHYEQYF. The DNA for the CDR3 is TGTGCCAGCTCACCGGGCGGGGGCCACTACGAGCAGTACTTC.

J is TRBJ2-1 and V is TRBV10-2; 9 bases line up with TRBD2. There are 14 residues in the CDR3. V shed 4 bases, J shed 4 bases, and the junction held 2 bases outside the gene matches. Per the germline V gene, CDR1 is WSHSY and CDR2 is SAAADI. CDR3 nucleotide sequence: TGCGCCAGCAGTGTCGGACTAGCGTACAATGAGCAGTTCTTC. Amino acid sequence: CASSVGLAYNEQFF.

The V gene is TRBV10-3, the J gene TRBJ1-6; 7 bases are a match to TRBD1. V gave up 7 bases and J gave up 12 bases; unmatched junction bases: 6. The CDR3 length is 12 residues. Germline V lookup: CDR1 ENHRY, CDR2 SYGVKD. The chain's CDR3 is CAIKDRSGPLHF. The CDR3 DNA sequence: TGTGCCATCAAGGACAGGTCCGGACCCCTCCACTTT.

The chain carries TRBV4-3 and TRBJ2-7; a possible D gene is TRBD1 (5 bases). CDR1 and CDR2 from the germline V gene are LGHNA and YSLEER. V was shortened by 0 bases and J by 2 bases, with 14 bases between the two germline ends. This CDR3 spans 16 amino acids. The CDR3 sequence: CASSQERQSATYEQYF. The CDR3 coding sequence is TGCGCCAGCAGCCAAGAAAGACAGTCTGCTACCTACGAGCAGTACTTC.

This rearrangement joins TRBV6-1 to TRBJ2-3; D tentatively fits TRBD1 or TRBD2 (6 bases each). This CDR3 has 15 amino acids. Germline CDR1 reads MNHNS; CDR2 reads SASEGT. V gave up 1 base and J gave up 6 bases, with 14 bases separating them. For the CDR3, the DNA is TGTGCCAGCAGTGAAGGGGGGGCGGCAGGCGATACGCAGTATTTT. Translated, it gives CASSEGGAAGDTQYF.

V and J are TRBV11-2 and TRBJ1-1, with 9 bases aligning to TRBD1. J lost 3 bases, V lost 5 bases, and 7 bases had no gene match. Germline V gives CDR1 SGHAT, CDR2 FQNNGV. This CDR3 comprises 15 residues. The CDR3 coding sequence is TGTGCCAGCAGCACAACCGGGACAGGGTACACTGAAGCTTTCTTT. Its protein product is CASSTTGTGYTEAFF.

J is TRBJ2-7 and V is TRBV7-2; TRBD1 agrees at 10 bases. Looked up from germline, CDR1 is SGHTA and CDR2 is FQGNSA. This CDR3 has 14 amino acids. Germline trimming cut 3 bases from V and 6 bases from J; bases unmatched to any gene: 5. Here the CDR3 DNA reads TGTGCCAGCAGCTTTTGGGGACAGGGGTCCGAGCAGTACTTC. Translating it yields CASSFWGQGSEQYF. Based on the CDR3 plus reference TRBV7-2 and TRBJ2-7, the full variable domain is GAGVSQSPSNKVTEKGKDVELRCDPISGHTALYWYRQSLGQGLEFLIYFQGNSAPDKSGLPSDRFSAERTGGSVSTLTIQRTQQEDSAVYLCASSFWGQGSEQYFGPGTRLTVT.

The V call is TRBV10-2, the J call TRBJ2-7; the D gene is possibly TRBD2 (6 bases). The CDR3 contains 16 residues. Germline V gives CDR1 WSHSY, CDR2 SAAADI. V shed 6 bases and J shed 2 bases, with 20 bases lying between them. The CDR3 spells CASRGLLQVGPYEQYF. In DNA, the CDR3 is TGCGCCAGCAGGGGACTCCTACAAGTCGGGCCCTACGAGCAGTACTTC.

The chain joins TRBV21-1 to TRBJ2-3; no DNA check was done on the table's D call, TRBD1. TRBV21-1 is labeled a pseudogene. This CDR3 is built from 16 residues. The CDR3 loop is CASSIWQLISTDTQYF. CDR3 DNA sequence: TGTGCCAGCAGCATCTGGCAGTTAATTAGCACAGATACGCAGTATTTT.

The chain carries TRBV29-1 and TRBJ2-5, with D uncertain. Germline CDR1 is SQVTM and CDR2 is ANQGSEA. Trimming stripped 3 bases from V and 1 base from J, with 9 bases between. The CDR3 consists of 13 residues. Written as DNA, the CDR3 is TGCAGCGTTGATGTGGCAGTCCAAGAGACCCAGTACTTC. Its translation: CSVDVAVQETQYF.